Listed below are T cell receptor beta chains from one sample, sequenced in a study of radiation and T cells in renal cell carcinoma. Clones were read by immunoSEQ multiplex PCR, and TCRdb kept only the in-frame ones, dropping some. The sample contains roughly 120,000 clones, 70% to 90% of which appear only once. The material sequenced was blood, taken from a patient whose treatment included radiotherapy and nephrectomy. These receptor sequences come from a woman aged 55-70 years with renal cell carcinoma. The CDR3 runs from the conserved cysteine through the conserved F or W. Each record gives: D gene, J gene, V gene, clone size, CDR3 protein, CDR3 DNA. A D gene is named only where the DNA matches it firmly. Part of the rows lack a size; the others show once, few, many or a class for expanded clones.

>NA|TRBJ2-7|TRBV6-5|NA
CATTLSYEQYF
TGTGCCACCACCCTTAGCTACGAGCAGTACTTC
>NA|TRBJ2-5|TRBV27|NA
CASGGLATGIETQYF
TGTGCCAGCGGCGGTTTGGCTACAGGGATAGAGACCCAGTACTTC
>TRBD1|TRBJ1-4|TRBV18|NA
CASSRQGADEKLFF
TGTGCCAGCTCTCGACAGGGGGCGGATGAAAAACTGTTTTTT
>NA|TRBJ1-2|TRBV18|NA
CASSPETGIGYTF
TGTGCCAGCTCACCAGAAACAGGGATTGGCTACACCTTC
>TRBD1|TRBJ1-2|TRBV7-9|NA
CASSASGTGVNYGYTF
TGTGCCAGCAGCGCCTCCGGGACAGGGGTTAACTATGGCTACACCTTC
>NA|TRBJ2-3|TRBV5-1|NA
CASSLERSTDTQYF
TGCGCCAGCAGCTTGGAGCGGAGCACAGATACGCAGTATTTT
>NA|TRBJ1-3|TRBV9|NA
CASSVDMGSGNTIYF
TGTGCCAGCAGCGTAGACATGGGCTCTGGAAACACCATATATTTT
>NA|TRBJ1-1|TRBV19|NA
CASSFTTYGNTEAFF
TGTGCCAGTAGTTTCACGACCTACGGGAACACTGAAGCTTTCTTT
>NA|TRBJ2-3|TRBV15|NA
CATSRVDITSTDTQYF
TGTGCCACCAGCAGAGTTGACATCACTAGCACAGATACGCAGTATTTT
>NA|TRBJ1-3|TRBV2|NA
CASRTDTIYF
TGTGCCAGCAGGACGGACACCATATATTTT
>NA|TRBJ1-1|TRBV9|NA
CASSKSGGNTEAFF
TGTGCCAGCAGTAAAAGCGGAGGCAACACTGAAGCTTTCTTT
>NA|TRBJ2-7|TRBV6-1|NA
CASLRAGVRDEQYF
TGTGCCAGCTTGAGGGCAGGGGTTCGAGACGAGCAGTACTTC
>NA|TRBJ2-7|TRBV4-2|few
CASSQEGAGDEQYF
TGTGCCAGCAGCCAAGAGGGGGCAGGTGACGAGCAGTACTTC
>NA|TRBJ1-2|TRBV30|NA
CAWSTGIGYTF
TGTGCCTGGAGCACGGGAATTGGCTACACCTTC
>NA|TRBJ2-3|TRBV19|NA
CASSEGGRLGTDTQYF
TGTGCCAGTAGTGAGGGGGGGAGGCTCGGCACAGATACGCAGTATTTT
>TRBD2|TRBJ2-7|TRBV9|NA
CASSVGQSGRAFEQYF
TGTGCCAGCAGCGTAGGCCAAAGCGGGAGGGCCTTCGAGCAGTACTTC
>TRBD1|TRBJ2-7|TRBV6-1|NA
CASSEWDSSYEQYF
TGTGCCAGCAGTGAATGGGACAGCTCCTACGAGCAGTACTTC
>TRBD1|TRBJ2-7|TRBV28|few
CASSIRQGAALPYEQYF
TGTGCCAGCAGTATCCGACAGGGGGCCGCTCTTCCTTACGAGCAGTACTTC
>TRBD2|TRBJ2-3|TRBV9|NA
CASSSTSGPGTDTQYF
TGTGCCAGCAGCTCAACTAGCGGGCCCGGCACAGATACGCAGTATTTT
>NA|TRBJ1-3|TRBV4-2|few
CASSHQRGRGGNTIYF
TGTGCCAGCAGCCACCAACGGGGTAGGGGTGGAAACACCATATATTTT
>NA|TRBJ1-1|TRBV6-4|NA
CASSSGRNTEAFF
TGTGCCAGCTCTAGCGGACGGAACACTGAAGCTTTCTTT
>NA|TRBJ1-1|TRBV6-6|NA
CASIRNTEAFF
TGTGCCAGCATTAGGAACACTGAAGCTTTCTTT
>NA|TRBJ1-1|TRBV11-1|NA
CASSLAPGAGTEAFF
TGTGCCAGCAGCTTAGCCCCGGGGGCCGGGACTGAAGCTTTCTTT
>NA|TRBJ1-5|TRBV18|NA
CASSSADLNQPQHF
TGTGCCAGCTCATCGGCAGACCTCAATCAGCCCCAGCATTTT
>NA|TRBJ1-5|TRBV27|once
CASSLRGDQPQHF
TGTGCCAGCAGTTTACGAGGGGATCAGCCCCAGCATTTT
>NA|TRBJ1-3|TRBV4-2|NA
CASSPTAVSSGNTIYF
TGTGCCAGCAGTCCTACGGCCGTCAGCTCTGGAAACACCATATATTTT
>NA|TRBJ1-1|TRBV6-1|NA
CASSEWGRVTEAFF
TGTGCCAGCAGTGAATGGGGACGTGTCACTGAAGCTTTCTTT
>NA|TRBJ2-5|TRBV19|NA
CASSIRGGQETQYF
TGTGCCAGTAGTATTAGGGGGGGCCAAGAGACCCAGTACTTC
>NA|TRBJ1-4|TRBV19|NA
CASTGVSATNEKLFF
TGTGCCAGTACGGGGGTATCGGCGACTAATGAAAAACTGTTTTTT
>NA|TRBJ2-3|TRBV7-2|NA
CASTSTDTQYF
TGTGCCAGCACAAGCACAGATACGCAGTATTTT
>TRBD2|TRBJ2-1|TRBV7-3|NA
CASSLSTSGRSEQFF
TGTGCCAGCAGCTTATCGACTAGCGGGAGGAGTGAGCAGTTCTTC
>NA|TRBJ1-3|TRBV29-1|once
CSVEVGNSGNTIYF
TGCAGCGTTGAAGTCGGGAACTCTGGAAACACCATATATTTT
>TRBD2|TRBJ2-3|TRBV10-3|few
CAMGGVEGPDTQYF
TGTGCCATGGGGGGGGTTGAGGGACCAGATACGCAGTATTTT
>TRBD1|TRBJ1-5|TRBV2|NA
CAFSPGQGISPQHF
TGTGCCTTTTCGCCGGGACAGGGAATATCGCCCCAGCATTTT
>NA|TRBJ1-1|TRBV6-6|once
CASNTKGGINTEAFF
TGTGCCAGCAACACTAAGGGGGGAATTAACACTGAAGCTTTCTTT
>NA|TRBJ2-7|TRBV27|many
CASPGTPGYEQYF
TGTGCCAGCCCCGGCACCCCAGGCTACGAGCAGTACTTC